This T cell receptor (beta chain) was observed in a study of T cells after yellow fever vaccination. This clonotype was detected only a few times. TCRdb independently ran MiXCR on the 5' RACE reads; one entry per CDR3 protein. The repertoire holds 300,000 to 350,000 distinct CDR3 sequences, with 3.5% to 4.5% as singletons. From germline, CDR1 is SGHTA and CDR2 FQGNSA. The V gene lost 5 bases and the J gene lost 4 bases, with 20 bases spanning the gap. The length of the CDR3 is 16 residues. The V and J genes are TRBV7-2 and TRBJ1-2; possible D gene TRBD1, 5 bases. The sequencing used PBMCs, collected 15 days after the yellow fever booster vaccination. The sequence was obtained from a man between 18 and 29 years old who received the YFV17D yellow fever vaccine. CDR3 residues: CASSPPRGIDSYGYTF. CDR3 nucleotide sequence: TGTGCCAGCAGCCCCCCGAGGGGCATTGATAGCTATGGCTACACCTTC.